The entry below gives a single T cell receptor beta chain sequence along with its context. No antigen is known for it. One tube held mixed TRB-A and TRB-B primer pools for touch-down PCR. After re-calling the multiplex PCR reads, TCRdb lists one entry per CDR3 protein, DNA absent. Across fewer than 4,500 distinct CDR3 sequences, the top ten clones capture roughly 21% of the sample. These data come from a study of T cell clusters in autoimmune cytopenias. About the study: The median distinct TRB clonotype count was fewer than 3,000 per sample, from a median roughly 52,000 reads.

Overall study findings and caveats: Functional roles of the in silico T cell clusters still await experimental validation. TRB repertoire shifts in secondary cytopenia and chronic lymphocytic leukemia mostly reflected lymphoma, not autoimmunity.

TRB amplification used approximately 0.25 ug of peripheral blood genomic DNA. The source material was peripheral blood. The sequence was obtained from a human donor with an autoimmune cytopenia or autoimmune hepatitis (not recorded which).

CDR3 amino acids: CASRRQVPGELFF. The V gene is TRBV6-1, the J gene TRBJ2-2; TCRdb reports TRBD2, a call that lacks DNA to check it against. Germline loops: CDR1 MNHNS, CDR2 SASEGT. The CDR3 length is 13 residues.